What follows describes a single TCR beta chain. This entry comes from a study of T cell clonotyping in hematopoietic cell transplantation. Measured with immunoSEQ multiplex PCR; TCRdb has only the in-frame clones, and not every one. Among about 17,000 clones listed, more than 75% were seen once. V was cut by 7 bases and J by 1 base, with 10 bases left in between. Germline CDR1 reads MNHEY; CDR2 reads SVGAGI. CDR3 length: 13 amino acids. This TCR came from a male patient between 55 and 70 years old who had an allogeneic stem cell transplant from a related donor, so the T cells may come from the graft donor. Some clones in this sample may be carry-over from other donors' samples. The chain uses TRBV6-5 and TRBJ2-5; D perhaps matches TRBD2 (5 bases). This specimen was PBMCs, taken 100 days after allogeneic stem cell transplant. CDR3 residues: CASTPGFQETQYF. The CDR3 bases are TGTGCCAGCACTCCGGGATTCCAAGAGACCCAGTACTTC.